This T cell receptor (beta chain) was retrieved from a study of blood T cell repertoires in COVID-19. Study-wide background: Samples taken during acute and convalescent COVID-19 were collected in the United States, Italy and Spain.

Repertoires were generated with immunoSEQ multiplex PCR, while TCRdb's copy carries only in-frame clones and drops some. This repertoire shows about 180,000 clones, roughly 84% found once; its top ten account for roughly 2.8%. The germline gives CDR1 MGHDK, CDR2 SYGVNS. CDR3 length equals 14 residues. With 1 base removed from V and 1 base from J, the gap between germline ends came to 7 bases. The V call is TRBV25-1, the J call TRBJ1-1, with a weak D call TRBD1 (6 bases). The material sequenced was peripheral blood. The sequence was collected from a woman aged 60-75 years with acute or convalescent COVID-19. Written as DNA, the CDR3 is TGTGCCAGCAGTGAATGGACAGCGAACACTGAAGCTTTCTTT. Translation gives CASSEWTANTEAFF.